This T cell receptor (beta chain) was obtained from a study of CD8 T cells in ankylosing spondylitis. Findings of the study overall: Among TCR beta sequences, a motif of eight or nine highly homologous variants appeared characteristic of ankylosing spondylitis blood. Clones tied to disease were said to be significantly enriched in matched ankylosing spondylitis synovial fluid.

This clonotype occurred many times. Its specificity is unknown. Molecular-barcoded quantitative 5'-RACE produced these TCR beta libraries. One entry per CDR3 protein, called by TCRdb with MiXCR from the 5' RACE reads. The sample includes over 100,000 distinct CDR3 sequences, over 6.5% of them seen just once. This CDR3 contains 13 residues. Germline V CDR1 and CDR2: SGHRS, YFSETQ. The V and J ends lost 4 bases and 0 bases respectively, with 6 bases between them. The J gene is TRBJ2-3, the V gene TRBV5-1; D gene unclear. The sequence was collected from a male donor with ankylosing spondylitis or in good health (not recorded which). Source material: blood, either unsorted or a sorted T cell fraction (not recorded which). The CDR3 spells CASSPGSTDTQYF. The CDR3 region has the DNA TGCGCCAGCAGCCCGGGCAGCACAGATACGCAGTATTTT.